The source of this TCR beta chain is a study of blood T cell repertoires in COVID-19. Study details: Sample material is recorded as cDNA or gDNA derived from T cells, B-cell-depleted T cells, or PBMCs.

This CDR3 comprises 15 residues. In the source study's methods: Counts of nucleated cells, estimated from reference gene primer amplification, were obtained. Sequencing used immunoSEQ multiplex PCR; TCRdb keeps in-frame clones, though not all of them. V and J calls and clone size are copied from that table; D and trimming were computed from the DNA. The sample gives some 140,000 clones, 83% of which show up once; 9% to 13% is in the top ten. Seattle patients were enrolled while actively infected and followed longitudinally. The clonotype originates from a woman aged 55-69 years with COVID-19, enrolled during active disease. The gene calls are TRBV21-1 and TRBJ1-5; the listed D gene, TRBD1, was not tested against the DNA. TRBV21-1 is marked as a pseudogene. Material: peripheral blood. CDR3 protein: CASKPGTGLNQPQHF. Written as DNA, the CDR3 is TGTGCCAGCAAACCAGGGACAGGGCTCAATCAGCCCCAGCATTTT.